This T cell receptor (beta chain) originates from a study of T cell responses to AZD1222 COVID-19 vaccine (dated by TCRdb to the early 2020s). Some background on the complete study: AZD1222 recipients with second doses at about 4 weeks or about 12 weeks were pooled, because spike-specific TCR depth and breadth did not differ between schedules. A total of 240 or so trial participants underwent TCR sequencing, of whom about 210 had received two doses of AZD1222 and some 25 had received two doses of the MenACWY control vaccine. Trial participants were enrolled by age into subgroups of 18-55, 56-69 and 70-plus years, and around 150, 28 and 57 TCR-sequenced participants, respectively, were included in these subgroups.

Taken with the paper, the label for time point translates to: baseline before first vaccination. Samples from vaccinated people were obtained from the UK trials COV001 and COV002, which included a single-blind randomized controlled phase 2/3 trial of AZD1222 (ChAdOx1 nCoV-19) in healthy adults. For TCRbeta chain sequencing, PBMC samples from trial participants were taken at day 0 and at day 28 after the second dose. On this clone itself: It has no known antigen specificity. No base qualities exist here, and no much larger clone lies one base off it.

The CDR3 numbers 12 residues from cysteine through phenylalanine. This entry keeps only the CDR3 DNA: 36 bases, framed from base 1. V gives up 5 bases and J gives up 2 bases, and the segment between their germline ends measures 4 bases. For CDR1 and CDR2, the germline V gene (reference sequence) lists SEHNR and FQNEAQ. The CDR3 regions of human TCRbeta chains were analyzed by immunosequencing. In the paper's pipeline: TCRs in the repertoires were matched against a reference library of SARS-CoV-2-specific TCRs that had been generated with the MIRA antigen-specificity platform. Breadth was defined as the fraction of unique TCRs that were SARS-CoV-2-associated. Depth was defined as the fraction of total T cells that were SARS-CoV-2-associated. Each spike-specific TCR was assigned to its reactive spike region and to a CD4 or CD8 class using the MIRA data. Log10-transformed breadth and depth values were compared by one-way ANOVA with Sidak's multiple comparisons tests. TCRdb holds this immuneACCESS table with in-frame rearrangements only. Some clones are missing; in checked studies, unresolved V genes explain under half, and the rest has no known cause. The DNA gave D and trimming, while V, J and clone size come from that table. This sample is represented by 140,000 to 150,000 clones; 85% to 95% of them were singletons. Approximately 9% of the sample comes from the top ten.

General conclusions and limits of the study: Because no day 14 peak-response samples were available, repertoires were characterized only after the peak T cell response. The whole spike protein was spanned by vaccine-associated CD4 TCRs, and dominant responses were seen in regions 160-218 and 743-854. In the small 56-69-year group, the increase in depth fell short of significance, most likely because of low power. A significant rise in spike-specific TCR breadth and depth was observed after two AZD1222 doses relative to day 0 and relative to MenACWY recipients. Participants were mostly white British, with more females than males. The authors suggested clonal diversity may have been underestimated. Only five or six AZD1222 recipients were SARS-CoV-2 seropositive at baseline, limiting conclusions about previously exposed vaccinees. Nearly half of unique spike-specific TCRs reportedly recognized epitopes outside regions mutated in the B.1.351 and B.1.1.7 variants.

Recombination linked TRBV7-9 to TRBJ1-3; no D gene can be assigned with confidence. Sequenced material: peripheral blood, taken on day 0 of AZD1222 vaccination. The clonotype comes from an adult in good health. The nucleotide sequence reads TGTGCCAGCAGCCCGACTGGAAACACCATATATTTT. It specifies CASSPTGNTIYF.